The 18 T cell receptor beta chains listed next were all sequenced from one sample in a study of blood T cell repertoires in COVID-19. The data were produced by immunoSEQ multiplex PCR, yet TCRdb's version contains in-frame clones alone and is incomplete. The data show over 200,000 clones, approximately 90% seen once. The specimen sequenced was PBMCs or T cells enriched from blood (not recorded which). These receptors were collected from a man aged 35-49 years who had recovered from COVID-19.

This chain connects TRBV27 to TRBJ1-1; D not resolved. Germline V CDR1 and CDR2: MNHEY, SMNVEV (reference sequence). The V end lost 1 base, the J end lost 1 base, and 10 bases lay between the germline ends. The CDR3 extends over 15 amino acids. The CDR3 loop is CASSLWAEPNTEAFF. As DNA, the CDR3 is TGTGCCAGCAGTTTATGGGCAGAGCCGAACACTGAAGCTTTCTTT.

The genes are TRBV11-2 and TRBJ2-5; 10 bases fit TRBD2. CDR3 length: 16 amino acids. Germline lookup yields CDR1 SGHAT and CDR2 FQNNGV. V shed 5 bases and J 1 base; nucleotides not matched to a gene: 7. The CDR3 region is CASSHPLAGAQETQYF. CDR3 DNA: TGTGCCAGCAGCCACCCCCTAGCGGGGGCCCAAGAGACCCAGTACTTC.

V and J are TRBV6-5 and TRBJ1-5; 7 bases map to TRBD1. Per germline, CDR1 MNHEY and CDR2 SVGAGI. CDR3 length: 14 amino acids. Trimming cost V 6 bases and J 2 bases; bases outside gene matches: 4. The CDR3 sequence is CASRGDRGNQPQHF. For the CDR3, the DNA is TGTGCCAGCAGGGGAGACAGGGGCAATCAGCCCCAGCATTTT.

The CDR3, as DNA: TGTGCCAGCAGTCAGGGGAACACAGATACGCAGTATTTT. Translation gives CASSQGNTDTQYF. The chain employs TRBV2 and TRBJ2-3; D perhaps matches TRBD1 (6 bases). The CDR3 has 13 residues. Germline CDR1 SNHLY, CDR2 FYNNEI. The V and J ends lost 5 bases and 2 bases respectively, with 8 bases between them.

This clone is a singleton in its sample. CDR3 amino acids: CATPPARGLEKLFF. CDR3 DNA: TGTGCCACCCCCCCGGCCAGGGGGCTTGAAAAACTGTTTTTT. The chain carries TRBV24-1 and TRBJ1-4; 8 bases fit TRBD1. Germline values: CDR1 KGHDR, CDR2 SFDVKD. This CDR3 spans 14 amino acids. Trimming removed 9 bases from V and 7 bases from J; junction bases left unmatched: 9.

J is TRBJ2-7 and V is TRBV7-2; TRBD2 agrees at 9 bases. Germline CDR1 is SGHTA and CDR2 is FQGNSA. This CDR3 is 15 amino acids long. The V gene end was trimmed by 1 base and the J gene end by 3 bases; junction bases not matched to a gene: 4. This CDR3 is CASSLVLAGSYEQYF. CDR3 nucleotide sequence: TGTGCCAGCAGCTTAGTTCTAGCGGGAAGCTACGAGCAGTACTTC.

The J gene is TRBJ2-5, the V gene TRBV11-1; perhaps TRBD1 as D (5 bases). V was cut by 3 bases and J by 2 bases, with 10 bases left in between. Germline lookup yields CDR1 SGHAT and CDR2 FQDESV (reference sequence). The CDR3 runs 14 residues. The CDR3 nucleotides are TGTGCCAGCAGCTTGAGGCAGGGACAAGAGACCCAGTACTTC. Translation gives CASSLRQGQETQYF. The full variable domain, its missing parts supplied by reference TRBV11-1 and TRBJ2-5, is EAEVAQSPRYKITEKSQAVAFWCDPISGHATLYWYRQILGQGPELLVQFQDESVVDDSQLPKDRFSAERLKGVDSTLKIQPAELGDSAMYLCASSLRQGQETQYFGPGTRLLVL.

The gene calls are TRBV18 and TRBJ2-7; 8 bases are a match to TRBD1. Unmatched junction bases numbered 7, after V lost 5 bases and J lost 1 base. From germline, CDR1 is KGHSH and CDR2 LQKENI. CDR3 size: 15 residues. The CDR3 DNA is TGTGCCAGCTCAACTAGACAGGGGAAGTCCTACGAGCAGTACTTC. Protein sequence: CASSTRQGKSYEQYF.

In its sample, this clone was seen once. The chain employs TRBV6-5 and TRBJ2-1; TRBD1 agrees at 10 bases. The length of the CDR3 is 15 residues. Germline trimming cut 5 bases from V and 6 bases from J; bases unmatched to any gene: 7. CDR1 and CDR2 from the germline V gene are MNHEY and SVGAGI. The CDR3 sequence is CASSPGTGAFNEQFF. CDR3 nucleotides: TGTGCCAGCAGTCCCGGGACAGGGGCTTTCAATGAGCAGTTCTTC.

The chain recombines TRBV6-2 or TRBV6-3 with TRBJ2-3; 13 bases map to TRBD2. From germline, CDR1 is MNHEY and CDR2 SVGEGT. The CDR3 has 14 residues. Trimming took 5 bases from V and 8 from J; bases not matched to a gene: 4. The CDR3 is CASSGLAGAATQYF. CDR3 DNA sequence: TGTGCCAGCAGTGGACTAGCGGGGGCCGCTACGCAGTATTTT.

For the CDR3, the DNA is TGTGCCAGCAGTTTAGACCGGGGCGCGGGGAATTCACCCCTCCACTTT. It yields the protein CASSLDRGAGNSPLHF. The rearrangement uses TRBV27 and TRBJ1-6; TRBD1 is a possible D gene (5 bases). This CDR3 is built from 16 residues. Germline V CDR1 and CDR2: MNHEY, SMNVEV (reference sequence). Trimming removed 2 bases at V and 7 bases at J, with 15 bases between.

This clone was seen only once. V is TRBV6-1 and J is TRBJ2-1, with 13 bases lining up with TRBD2. CDR3 length: 17 residues. The ends lost 2 bases at V and 7 bases at J; junction bases unmatched: 8. Germline lookup yields CDR1 MNHNS and CDR2 SASEGT. CDR3 region: CASSEPIGLAGENEQFF. CDR3 DNA sequence: TGTGCCAGCAGTGAACCGATCGGACTAGCGGGAGAAAATGAGCAGTTCTTC.

The chain recombines TRBV7-2 with TRBJ2-2; a weak D match, TRBD1 (6 bases). The V gene's germline CDR1 is SGHTA and CDR2 FQGNSA. This CDR3 is built from 17 residues. The germline V and J ends were trimmed by 2 bases and 0 bases, with 13 bases remaining between them. This CDR3 is CASSLLRQEANTGELFF. CDR3 in DNA: TGTGCCAGCAGCTTACTCCGACAGGAGGCGAACACCGGGGAGCTGTTTTTT.

The chain has TRBV30 and TRBJ1-1; D unresolved. Deletions cut 0 bases from V and 1 base from J, with 9 bases between. This CDR3 is 14 amino acids long. Germline V lookup: CDR1 GTSNPN, CDR2 SVGIG (reference sequence). For the CDR3, the DNA is TGTGCCTGGAGTGTTGTCAAATCGAACACTGAAGCTTTCTTT. Translating it yields CAWSVVKSNTEAFF.

The chain recombines TRBV18 with TRBJ2-3; 13 nucleotides agree with TRBD2. The CDR3 consists of 19 residues. Germline lookup yields CDR1 KGHSH and CDR2 LQKENI. V was pared by 2 bases and J by 3 bases, with 11 bases of the junction left unmatched. The CDR3: CASSPFRPTSGGITDTQYF. In DNA form, the CDR3 reads TGTGCCAGCTCACCATTTCGTCCGACTAGCGGGGGGATAACAGATACGCAGTATTTT.

CDR3 protein: CAWSVQGADTIYF. CDR3 DNA: TGTGCCTGGAGTGTACAAGGGGCTGACACCATATATTTT. The chain joins TRBV30 to TRBJ1-3, with D possibly matching TRBD1 (5 bases). Per the germline V gene, CDR1 is GTSNPN and CDR2 is SVGIG (reference sequence). V was clipped by 0 bases and J by 8 bases, with 11 bases between them. CDR3 length equals 13 residues.

The rearrangement links TRBV5-5 to TRBJ1-2; the match to TRBD1 covers 12 bases. With 3 bases clipped from V and 6 bases from J, the junction kept 3 bases outside the gene matches. The CDR3 length is 14 residues. Germline values: CDR1 SGHKS, CDR2 YYEKEE (reference sequence). The DNA of the CDR3 is TGTGCCAGCAGCTCGGGACAGGGGGCTGATGGCTACACCTTC. This codes for CASSSGQGADGYTF.

For this clone: The sample holds other DNA sequences that translate to the same CDR3. V and J are TRBV3-1 (or the pseudogene TRBV3-2) and TRBJ1-4; D remains ambiguous. This CDR3 comprises 12 residues. CDR1 and CDR2 (germline): LGHDT, YNNKEL (reference sequence). V was shortened by 1 base and J by 8 bases, with 5 bases between the two germline ends. The CDR3: CASSQGGEKLFF. The CDR3 nucleotides read TGTGCCAGCAGCCAAGGAGGGGAAAAACTGTTTTTT.